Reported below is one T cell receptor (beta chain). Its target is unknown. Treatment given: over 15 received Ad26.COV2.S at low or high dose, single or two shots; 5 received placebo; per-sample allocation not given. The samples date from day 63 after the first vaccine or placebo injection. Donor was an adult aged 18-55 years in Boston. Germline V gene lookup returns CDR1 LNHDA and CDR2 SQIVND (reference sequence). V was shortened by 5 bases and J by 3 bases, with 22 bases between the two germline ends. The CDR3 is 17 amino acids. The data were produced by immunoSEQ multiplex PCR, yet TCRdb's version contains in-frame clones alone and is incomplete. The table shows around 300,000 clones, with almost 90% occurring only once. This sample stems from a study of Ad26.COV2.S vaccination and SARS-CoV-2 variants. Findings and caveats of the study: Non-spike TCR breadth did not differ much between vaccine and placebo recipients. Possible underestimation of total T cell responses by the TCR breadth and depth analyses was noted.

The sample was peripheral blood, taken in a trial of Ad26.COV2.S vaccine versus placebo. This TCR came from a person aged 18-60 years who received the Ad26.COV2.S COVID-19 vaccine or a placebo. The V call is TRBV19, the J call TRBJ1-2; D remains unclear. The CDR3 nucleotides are TGTGCCAGTAGTGTCGCGGATATGTCAGGACGATACTATGGCTACACCTTC. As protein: CASSVADMSGRYYGYTF.